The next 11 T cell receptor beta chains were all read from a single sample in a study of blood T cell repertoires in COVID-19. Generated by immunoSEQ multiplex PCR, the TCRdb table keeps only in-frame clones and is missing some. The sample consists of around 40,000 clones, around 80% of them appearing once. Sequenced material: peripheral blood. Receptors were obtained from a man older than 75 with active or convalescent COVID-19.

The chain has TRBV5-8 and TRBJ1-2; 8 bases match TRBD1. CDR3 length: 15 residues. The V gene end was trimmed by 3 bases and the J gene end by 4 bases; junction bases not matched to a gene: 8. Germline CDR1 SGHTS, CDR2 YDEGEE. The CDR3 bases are TGTGCCAGCAGCTCGAGGACAGGGACTGGCTATGGCTACACCTTC. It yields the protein CASSSRTGTGYGYTF.

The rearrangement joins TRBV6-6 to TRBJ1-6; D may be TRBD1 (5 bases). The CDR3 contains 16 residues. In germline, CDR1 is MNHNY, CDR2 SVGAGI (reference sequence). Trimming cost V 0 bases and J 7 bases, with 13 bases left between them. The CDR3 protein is CASSYSRDLTNSPLHF. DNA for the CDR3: TGTGCCAGCAGTTACTCTCGGGACTTAACAAATTCACCCCTCCACTTT.

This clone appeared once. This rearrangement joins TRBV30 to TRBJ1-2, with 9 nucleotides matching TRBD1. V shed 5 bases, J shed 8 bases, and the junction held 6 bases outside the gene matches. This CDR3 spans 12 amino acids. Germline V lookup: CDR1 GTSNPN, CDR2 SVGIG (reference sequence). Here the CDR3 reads CAWQQGASGYTF. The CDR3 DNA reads TGTGCCTGGCAACAGGGGGCCTCGGGCTACACCTTC.

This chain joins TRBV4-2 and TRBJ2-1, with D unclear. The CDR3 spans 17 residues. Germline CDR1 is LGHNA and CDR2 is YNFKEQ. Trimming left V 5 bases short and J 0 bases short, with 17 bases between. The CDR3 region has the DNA TGTGCCAGCAGCTCATTGGTGGGCACAAGCTCCTACAATGAGCAGTTCTTC. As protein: CASSSLVGTSSYNEQFF.

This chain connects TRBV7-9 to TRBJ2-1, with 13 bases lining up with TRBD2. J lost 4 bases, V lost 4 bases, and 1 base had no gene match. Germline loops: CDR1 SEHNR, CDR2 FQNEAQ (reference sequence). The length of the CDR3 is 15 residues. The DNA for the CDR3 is TGTGCCAGCAGCTGGACTAGCGGGAGTTACAATGAGCAGTTCTTC. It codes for CASSWTSGSYNEQFF.

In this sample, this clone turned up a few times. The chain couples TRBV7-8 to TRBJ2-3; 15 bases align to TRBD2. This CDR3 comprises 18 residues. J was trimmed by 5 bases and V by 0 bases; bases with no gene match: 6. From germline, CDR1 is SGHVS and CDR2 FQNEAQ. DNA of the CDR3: TGTGCCAGCAGCTTAGCGAGTTCGGGACTAGCGGGAGGAGATACGCAGTATTTT. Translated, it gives CASSLASSGLAGGDTQYF.

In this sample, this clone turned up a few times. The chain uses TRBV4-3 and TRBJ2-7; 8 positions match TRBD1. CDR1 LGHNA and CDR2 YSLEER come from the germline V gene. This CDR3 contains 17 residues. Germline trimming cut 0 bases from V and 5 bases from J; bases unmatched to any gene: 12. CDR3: CASSQDNGAGGLNEQYF. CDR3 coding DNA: TGCGCCAGCAGCCAAGATAATGGCGCAGGGGGCCTTAACGAGCAGTACTTC.

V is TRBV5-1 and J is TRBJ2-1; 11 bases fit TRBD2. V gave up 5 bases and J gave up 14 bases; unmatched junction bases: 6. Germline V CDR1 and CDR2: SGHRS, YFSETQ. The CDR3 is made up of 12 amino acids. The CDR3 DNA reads TGCGCCAGCAGAATAGCGGGGGGGCCGGAGTTCTTC. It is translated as CASRIAGGPEFF.

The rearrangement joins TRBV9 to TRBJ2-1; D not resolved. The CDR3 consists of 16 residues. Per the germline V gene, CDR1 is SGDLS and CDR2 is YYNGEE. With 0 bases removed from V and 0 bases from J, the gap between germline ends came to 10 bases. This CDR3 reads CASSVVSDPSYNEQFF. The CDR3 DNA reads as TGTGCCAGCAGCGTAGTTAGTGATCCCTCCTACAATGAGCAGTTCTTC.

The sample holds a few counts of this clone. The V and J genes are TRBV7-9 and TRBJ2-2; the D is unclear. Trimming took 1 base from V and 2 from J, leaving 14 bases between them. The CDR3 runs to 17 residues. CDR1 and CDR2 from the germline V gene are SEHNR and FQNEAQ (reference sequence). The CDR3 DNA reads TGTGCCAGCAGCTTAGAAGCAAGACACCAAAACACCGGGGAGCTGTTTTTT. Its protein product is CASSLEARHQNTGELFF.

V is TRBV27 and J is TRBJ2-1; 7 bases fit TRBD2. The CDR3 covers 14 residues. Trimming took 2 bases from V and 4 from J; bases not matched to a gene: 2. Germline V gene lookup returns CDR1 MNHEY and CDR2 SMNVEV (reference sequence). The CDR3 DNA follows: TGTGCCAGCAGTTTAGCGGGAGAGTACAATGAGCAGTTCTTC. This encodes CASSLAGEYNEQFF.